A selection of T cell receptor beta chains follows, all from one sample in a study of cytomegalovirus exposure and HLA in healthy donors. Repertoires were generated with immunoSEQ multiplex PCR, while TCRdb's copy carries only in-frame clones and drops some. The data contain 150,000 to 200,000 clones, 65% to 85% of them singletons. The sequencing sample was made of PBMCs. These receptors were taken from a girl under 18 in good health and CMV-seropositive. CDR3s include the opening cysteine and the closing phenylalanine or tryptophan. A D gene is named only where the DNA matches it firmly. Only some rows state a clone size, as once, few, many or a class for expanded clones.

J | V | D | size | CDR3 | DNA
TRBJ1-5 | TRBV15 | NA | once | CATSRVVASSNQPQHF | TGTGCCACCAGCAGAGTGGTGGCCAGTAGCAATCAGCCCCAGCATTTT
TRBJ2-2 | TRBV7-3 | NA | NA | CASSLSYFGELFF | TGTGCCAGCAGCTTGTCGTATTTCGGGGAGCTGTTTTTT
TRBJ1-1 | TRBV5-4 | NA | NA | CASSFPGIYGMNTEAFF | TGTGCCAGCAGCTTTCCCGGGATATACGGAATGAACACTGAAGCTTTCTTT
TRBJ1-4 | TRBV18 | NA | NA | CASSNGLNEKLFF | TGTGCCAGCTCAAACGGACTTAATGAAAAACTGTTTTTT
TRBJ1-4 | TRBV5-1 | NA | NA | CASSLVGGLEKLFF | TGCGCCAGCAGCTTGGTTGGAGGGCTTGAAAAACTGTTTTTT
TRBJ2-3 | TRBV30 | TRBD2 | NA | CAWSGGTDTQYF | TGTGCCTGGAGCGGGGGGACAGATACGCAGTATTTT
TRBJ2-3 | TRBV6-5 | NA | NA | CASSIGTSTDTQYF | TGTGCCAGCAGCATTGGGACTAGCACAGATACGCAGTATTTT
TRBJ1-1 | TRBV11-2 | NA | NA | CASSLDWQLNTEAFF | TGTGCCAGCAGCTTAGATTGGCAGTTGAACACTGAAGCTTTCTTT
TRBJ2-3 | TRBV7-8 | NA | NA | CASSDGQRTDTQYF | TGTGCCAGCAGCGACGGACAGCGCACAGATACGCAGTATTTT
TRBJ1-2 | TRBV7-9 | TRBD1 | NA | CASSGTGGEYDYGYTF | TGTGCCAGCAGCGGGACAGGGGGCGAGTATGACTATGGCTACACCTTC
TRBJ2-3 | TRBV6-1 | NA | NA | CASSDHRVADTQYF | TGTGCCAGCAGTGATCATCGCGTTGCAGATACGCAGTATTTT
TRBJ2-5 | TRBV7-2 | NA | NA | CASSLGIQFQETQYF | TGTGCCAGCAGCTTAGGTATCCAGTTCCAAGAGACCCAGTACTTC
TRBJ2-3 | TRBV30 | NA | NA | CAWSVGGSDTQYF | TGTGCCTGGAGTGTCGGCGGGTCAGATACGCAGTATTTT
TRBJ2-5 | TRBV4-1 | TRBD1 | NA | CASRDREGETQYF | TGCGCCAGCAGGGACAGGGAAGGCGAGACCCAGTACTTC
TRBJ2-7 | TRBV5-4 | NA | NA | CASSPTGSYEQYF | TGTGCCAGCAGCCCGACAGGTTCCTACGAGCAGTACTTC
TRBJ1-1 | TRBV5-6 | NA | few | CASSTGNTEAFF | TGTGCCAGCTCTACAGGGAACACTGAAGCTTTCTTT
TRBJ2-7 | TRBV10-3 | TRBD2 | NA | CATETSGGYEQYF | TGTGCCACCGAAACTAGCGGGGGCTACGAGCAGTACTTC
TRBJ1-4 | TRBV18 | NA | NA | CASSPLEGRNEKLFF | TGTGCCAGCTCACCACTGGAAGGGAGGAATGAAAAACTGTTTTTT
TRBJ1-2 | TRBV30 | NA | NA | CAWSRKSGYGYTF | TGTGCCTGGAGCCGAAAAAGCGGCTATGGCTACACCTTC
TRBJ1-1 | TRBV11-2 | NA | few | CASSQVRSGSRAFF | TGTGCCAGCAGCCAGGTCCGGTCAGGCTCAAGGGCTTTCTTT
TRBJ1-3 | TRBV6-5 | NA | NA | CATGRDSSGNTIYF | TGTGCCACCGGGAGAGACAGCTCTGGAAACACCATATATTTT
TRBJ2-2 | TRBV6-5 | TRBD2 | NA | CAAGRQNTGELFF | TGTGCAGCGGGGAGGCAAAACACCGGGGAGCTGTTTTTT
TRBJ2-7 | TRBV5-6 | NA | NA | CASSLGAGIYEQYF | TGTGCCAGCAGCTTGGGGGCAGGGATCTACGAGCAGTACTTC
TRBJ2-7 | TRBV10-3 | NA | NA | CAISQGRDEQYF | TGTGCCATCAGTCAGGGAAGGGACGAGCAGTACTTC
TRBJ1-2 | TRBV7-6 | NA | NA | CASSSPGLYGYTF | TGTGCCAGCAGCTCCCCGGGGTTGTATGGCTACACCTTC
TRBJ1-1 | TRBV18 | NA | once | CASSPQGGEDTEAFF | TGTGCCAGCTCACCACAGGGAGGGGAAGACACTGAAGCTTTCTTT
TRBJ2-1 | TRBV7-9 | TRBD1 | NA | CASEMPGQAYNEQFF | TGTGCCAGCGAAATGCCGGGACAGGCGTACAATGAGCAGTTCTTC
TRBJ2-5 | TRBV4-2 | NA | NA | CASSQGDGETQYF | TGTGCCAGCAGCCAAGGAGATGGAGAGACCCAGTACTTC
TRBJ2-1 | TRBV27 | NA | few | CASSFTDSHNEQFF | TGTGCCAGCAGTTTCACGGACAGCCACAATGAGCAGTTCTTC
TRBJ2-1 | TRBV4-2 | NA | NA | CASSQAPVRLSYNEQFF | TGTGCCAGCAGCCAAGCCCCAGTCAGGCTTTCCTACAATGAGCAGTTCTTC
TRBJ2-7 | TRBV10-2 | NA | NA | CASRGGFSYEQYF | TGCGCCAGCCGTGGCGGGTTCTCCTACGAGCAGTACTTC
TRBJ2-1 | TRBV5-1 | NA | NA | CASSLAPSSPNEQFF | TGCGCCAGCAGCTTGGCCCCGAGTTCCCCCAATGAGCAGTTCTTC
TRBJ1-1 | TRBV2 | NA | NA | CASSEAREGRTEAFF | TGTGCCAGCAGTGAAGCGCGGGAGGGCAGGACTGAAGCTTTCTTT
TRBJ2-7 | TRBV11-1 | NA | NA | CASSWGGGSYEQYF | TGTGCCAGCAGCTGGGGAGGGGGATCCTACGAGCAGTACTTC
TRBJ2-1 | TRBV20-1 | NA | NA | CSASRGSRWFF | TGCAGTGCTAGTAGGGGGTCCCGGTGGTTCTTC
TRBJ2-5 | TRBV5-1 | NA | NA | CASSERTTRGETQYF | TGCGCCAGCAGCGAACGGACTACCCGGGGAGAGACCCAGTACTTC
TRBJ1-2 | TRBV16 | TRBD1 | NA | CASSPDRVHGYTF | TGTGCCAGCAGCCCGGACAGGGTCCATGGCTACACCTTC
TRBJ1-5 | TRBV7-9 | NA | few | CASSFSGDQPQHF | TGTGCCAGCAGCTTTAGTGGAGATCAGCCCCAGCATTTT
TRBJ2-5 | TRBV10-3 | NA | NA | CAISGWSGGAGETQYF | TGTGCCATCAGTGGTTGGAGTGGGGGGGCAGGAGAGACCCAGTACTTC
TRBJ2-1 | TRBV2 | TRBD1 | NA | CASRLRGPYNEQFF | TGTGCCAGCAGGCTCAGGGGGCCCTACAATGAGCAGTTCTTC
TRBJ2-1 | TRBV10-3 | TRBD2 | NA | CAISDRGLAGAYNEQFF | TGTGCCATCAGTGACCGCGGACTAGCGGGAGCCTACAATGAGCAGTTCTTC
TRBJ1-5 | TRBV6-5 | TRBD1 | few | CASSHRTGPNQPQHF | TGTGCCAGCAGTCACCGGACAGGGCCCAATCAGCCCCAGCATTTT
TRBJ1-2 | TRBV9 | NA | NA | CASSVGSSFDSLYTF | TGTGCCAGCAGCGTAGGATCTTCTTTCGACAGTCTCTACACCTTC
TRBJ1-1 | TRBV10-3 | TRBD1 | NA | CANRDRANTEAFF | TGTGCCAACAGGGACAGGGCGAACACTGAAGCTTTCTTT
TRBJ1-5 | TRBV7-2 | NA | NA | CASRDNRANQPQHF | TGTGCCAGCAGAGACAACAGGGCCAATCAGCCCCAGCATTTT
TRBJ2-1 | TRBV6-6 | TRBD2 | NA | CASIPGLAGGSEQFF | TGTGCCAGCATTCCAGGACTAGCGGGAGGGAGTGAGCAGTTCTTC
TRBJ2-3 | TRBV10-1 | TRBD2 | NA | CASSESSGSSTDTQYF | TGCGCCAGCAGTGAGTCTAGCGGGTCCAGCACAGATACGCAGTATTTT
TRBJ2-3 | TRBV7-2 | NA | NA | CASSSRTSSTDTQYF | TGTGCCAGCAGCTCGCGGACTTCTAGCACAGATACGCAGTATTTT
TRBJ2-3 | TRBV30 | TRBD2 | NA | CAWSVAGGTDTQYF | TGTGCCTGGAGTGTAGCGGGGGGCACAGATACGCAGTATTTT
TRBJ2-5 | TRBV5-1 | TRBD1 | NA | CASSPGGAIETQYF | TGCGCCAGCAGCCCAGGGGGCGCTATTGAGACCCAGTACTTC
TRBJ2-7 | TRBV5-1 | TRBD1 | NA | CASRRTGGIDEQYF | TGCGCCAGCAGGCGGACAGGGGGCATCGACGAGCAGTACTTC
TRBJ2-1 | TRBV18 | TRBD1 | NA | CASSQQGAGGDNEQFF | TGTGCCAGCTCACAACAGGGGGCCGGAGGTGACAATGAGCAGTTCTTC
TRBJ1-5 | TRBV30 | NA | NA | CAWTAGRFNQPQHF | TGTGCCTGGACGGCAGGGAGGTTCAATCAGCCCCAGCATTTT
TRBJ2-3 | TRBV6-6 | NA | NA | CASSDSPLPGDTQYF | TGTGCCAGCAGTGACTCGCCCCTGCCGGGGGATACGCAGTATTTT
TRBJ2-1 | TRBV5-6 | TRBD2 | NA | CASRTGLAGGPTPYNEQFF | TGTGCCAGCAGGACGGGACTAGCGGGAGGGCCCACACCATACAATGAGCAGTTCTTC
TRBJ2-1 | TRBV7-2 | NA | NA | CASSPHPLYPYNEQFF | TGTGCCAGCAGCCCACACCCCTTGTACCCCTACAATGAGCAGTTCTTC
TRBJ2-7 | TRBV6-6 | TRBD2 | few | CASSHRTRTYEQYF | TGTGCCAGCAGCCATAGGACTAGGACCTACGAGCAGTACTTC
TRBJ2-2 | TRBV10-3 | TRBD2 | NA | CAIMRASGTVGELFF | TGTGCCATCATGAGGGCTAGCGGGACTGTCGGGGAGCTGTTTTTT